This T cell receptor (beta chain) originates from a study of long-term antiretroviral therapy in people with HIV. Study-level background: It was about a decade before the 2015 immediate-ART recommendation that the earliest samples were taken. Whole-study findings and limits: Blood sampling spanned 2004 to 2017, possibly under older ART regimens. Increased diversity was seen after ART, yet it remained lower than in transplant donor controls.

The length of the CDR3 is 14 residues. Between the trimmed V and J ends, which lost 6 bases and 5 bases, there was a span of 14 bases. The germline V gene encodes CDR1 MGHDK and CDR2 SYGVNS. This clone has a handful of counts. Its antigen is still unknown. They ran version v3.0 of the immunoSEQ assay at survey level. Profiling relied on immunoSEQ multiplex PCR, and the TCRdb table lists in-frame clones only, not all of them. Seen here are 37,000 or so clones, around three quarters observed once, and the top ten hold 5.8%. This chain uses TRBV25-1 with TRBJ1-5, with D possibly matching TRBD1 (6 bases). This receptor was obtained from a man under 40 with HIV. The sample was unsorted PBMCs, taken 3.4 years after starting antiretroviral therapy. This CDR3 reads CASRGAGLYQPQHF. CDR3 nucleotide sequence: TGTGCCAGCAGGGGGGCAGGGCTTTATCAGCCCCAGCATTTT.